The entry below describes one T cell receptor (beta chain). Authors' processing steps: For nucleated cells, counts were estimated from reference gene primer amplification. Profiled with immunoSEQ multiplex PCR; TCRdb holds only in-frame clones, not every one. The V and J calls and the clone size are those of that table, but D and trimming were determined from the DNA. The table lists a few hundred thousand clones, roughly 89% of them singletons. Trimming took 5 bases from V and 4 from J, leaving 12 bases between them. The CDR3 spans 13 residues. Germline CDR1 and CDR2: SGHRS and YFSETQ. This specimen belongs to a study of blood T cell repertoires in COVID-19. At the level of the study: The United States, Italy and Spain provided the acute and convalescent COVID-19 samples. In each case, the material was cDNA or gDNA derived from T cells, B-cell-depleted T cells, or PBMCs.

V is TRBV5-1 and J is TRBJ1-2, with D maybe TRBD1 (6 bases). The sequenced material came from peripheral blood. The source of this sequence is a woman aged 40 to 55 who had recovered from COVID-19. The CDR3 sequence is CASRPDRTYGYTF. The DNA of the CDR3 is TGCGCCAGCAGACCTGACAGGACCTATGGCTACACCTTC.